This T cell receptor beta chain came from a study of graft-versus-host responses after intestinal transplantation. Study overall: Once they had received anti-thymocyte globulin induction, all recipients took tacrolimus and steroids for approximately three years.

Regarding this clone: No antigen is known for it.

General study results and limits: Allografts from individuals with graft-donor T cell macrochimerism displayed high graft-versus-host to host-versus-graft clonal ratios.

From germline, CDR1 is SGHTA and CDR2 FQGNSA. V shed 3 bases, J shed 2 bases, and the junction held 2 bases outside the gene matches. The CDR3 length is 14 residues. Grafts had their tissue processed, releasing intraepithelial and lamina propria lymphocytes. Libraries were prepared by immunoSEQ multiplex PCR; TCRdb keeps only in-frame clonotypes and omits some of them. The table has 17,000 or so clones, around 82% seen once. The clonotype was recovered from a human patient who received an intestinal transplant, so some T cells may come from the graft donor. The chain combines TRBV7-2 with TRBJ2-7; the match to TRBD2 covers 9 bases. The sample in question was ileum tissue, obtained 17 days after transplant. The CDR3, as DNA: TGTGCCAGCAGCTTTGCGGGGGGGACCTACGAGCAGTACTTC. It codes for CASSFAGGTYEQYF.